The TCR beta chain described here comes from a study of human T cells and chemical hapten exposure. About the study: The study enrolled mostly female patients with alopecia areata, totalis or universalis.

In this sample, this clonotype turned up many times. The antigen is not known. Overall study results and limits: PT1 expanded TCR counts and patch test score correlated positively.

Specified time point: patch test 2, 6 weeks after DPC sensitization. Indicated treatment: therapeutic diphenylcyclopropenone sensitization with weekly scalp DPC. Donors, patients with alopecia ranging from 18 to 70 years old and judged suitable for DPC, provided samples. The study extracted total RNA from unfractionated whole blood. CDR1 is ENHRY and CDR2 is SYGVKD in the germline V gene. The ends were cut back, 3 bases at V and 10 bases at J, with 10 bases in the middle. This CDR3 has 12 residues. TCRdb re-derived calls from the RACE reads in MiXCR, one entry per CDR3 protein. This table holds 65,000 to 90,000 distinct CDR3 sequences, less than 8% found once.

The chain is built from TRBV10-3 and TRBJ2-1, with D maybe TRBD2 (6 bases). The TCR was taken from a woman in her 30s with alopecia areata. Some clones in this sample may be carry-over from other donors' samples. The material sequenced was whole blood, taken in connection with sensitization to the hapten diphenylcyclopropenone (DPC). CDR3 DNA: TGTGCCATCAGTGACGGGGGTCGGGAGCAGTTCTTC. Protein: CAISDGGREQFF.